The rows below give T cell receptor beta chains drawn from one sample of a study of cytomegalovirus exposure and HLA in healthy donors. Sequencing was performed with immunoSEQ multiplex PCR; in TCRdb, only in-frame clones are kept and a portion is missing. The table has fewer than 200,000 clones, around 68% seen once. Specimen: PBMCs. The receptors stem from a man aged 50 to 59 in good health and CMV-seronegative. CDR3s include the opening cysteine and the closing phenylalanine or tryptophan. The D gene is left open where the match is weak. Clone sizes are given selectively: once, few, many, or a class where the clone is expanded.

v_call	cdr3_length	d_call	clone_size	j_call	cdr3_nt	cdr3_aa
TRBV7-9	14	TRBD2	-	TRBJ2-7	TGTGCCAGCAGCTACACTAGCGGGGGCTACGAGCAGTACTTC	CASSYTSGGYEQYF
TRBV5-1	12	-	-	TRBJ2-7	TGCGCCAGCAGCTTTGACACCTACGAGCAGTACTTC	CASSFDTYEQYF
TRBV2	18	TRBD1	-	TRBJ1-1	TGTGCCAGCCAAAAGCGGTTCTCATGGACAGGGGCAGACCCTGAAGCTTTCTTT	CASQKRFSWTGADPEAFF
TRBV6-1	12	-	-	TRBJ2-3	TGTGCCAGCCCCTCGGGCACAGATACGCAGTATTTT	CASPSGTDTQYF
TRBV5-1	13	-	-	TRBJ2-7	TGCGCCAGCTTCCCGGGGACACGCTACGAGCAGTACTTC	CASFPGTRYEQYF
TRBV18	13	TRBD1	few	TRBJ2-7	TGTGCCAGCTCATTAGACAGGGCGTTAGAGCAGTACTTC	CASSLDRALEQYF
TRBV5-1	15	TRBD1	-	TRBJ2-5	TGCGCCAGCAGCTTGAAGGGGACAGCCCAAGAGACCCAGTACTTC	CASSLKGTAQETQYF
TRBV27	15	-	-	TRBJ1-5	TGTGCCAGCAGTTTATATCCGGTTAGCAATCAGCCCCAGCATTTT	CASSLYPVSNQPQHF
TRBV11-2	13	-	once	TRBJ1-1	TGTGCCAGCAGCCCGAGGGGGGGCACTGAAGCTTTCTTT	CASSPRGGTEAFF
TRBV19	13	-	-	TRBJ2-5	TGTGCCAGTAGTATTAGACGGGAAGAGACCCAGTACTTC	CASSIRREETQYF
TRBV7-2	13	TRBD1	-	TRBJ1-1	TGTGCCAGCAGCCAGTGGACAGGTTTTGAAGCTTTCTTT	CASSQWTGFEAFF
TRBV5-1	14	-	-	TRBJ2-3	TGCGCCAGCAGCTTGGGGCAGTTTACAGATACGCAGTATTTT	CASSLGQFTDTQYF